This T cell receptor beta chain appears in the sequencing data of a study of CD8 T cells in Susac syndrome. RNA totalling about 0.45 to 1 ug underwent reverse transcription with random hexamers. TCRdb fed the immunoSEQ multiplex PCR reads into MiXCR, producing one record per CDR3 protein. This table has about 300,000 distinct CDR3 sequences, approximately 84% appearing once. Germline V gene sequence: CDR1 LGHNT, CDR2 FRNRAP. The CDR3 is made up of 13 amino acids. Trimming shortened V by 11 bases and J by 2 bases, and 15 bases separated the two germline ends. The TCR comes from a human donor with multiple sclerosis. Input material: CD8+ T cells from PBMCs. The chain couples TRBV12-5 to TRBJ2-5; D gene ambiguous. CDR3 sequence (DNA): TGTGCTGCAGCGTCCGAGAGTCAAGAGACCCAGTACTTC. The encoded protein is CAAASESQETQYF.